This TCR beta chain was identified during a study of CD8+ T cells in alopecia areata. The wider study: At a dose of 5 to 10 mg twice daily, oral tofacitinib was given to treated patients.

The CDR3 runs 14 residues. The V end lost 1 base, the J end lost 4 bases, and 5 bases lay between the germline ends. Germline CDR1 is SGHDN and CDR2 is FVKESK. As the sequencing template, cDNA was produced by extracting RNA and reverse transcribing it. TCRdb's copy holds only in-frame clones and misses some; the assay was immunoSEQ multiplex PCR. The data hold some 120,000 clones, with roughly three fifths observed a single time. This clone appeared a few times. The input for sequencing was CD4+ T cells sorted from blood, taken at week 0. J is TRBJ2-6 and V is TRBV14; D not certain. The TCR comes from a human donor with alopecia areata. The CDR3 loop is CASSQGRGANVLTF. The CDR3 DNA reads as TGTGCCAGCAGCCAAGGACGCGGGGCCAACGTCCTGACTTTC.